The clone carrying this TCR beta chain showed up many times. Its antigen is not identified. This specimen comes from a study of T cell repertoires in cytomegalovirus infection. General observations from the study: Predominance within the ex vivo response was attributable to HLA-C-restricted CMV-specific TCR beta clonotypes.

Germline-derived CDR1 and CDR2 are SGHVS and FNYEAQ. The CDR3 has 18 amino acids. The ends were cut back, 5 bases at V and 5 bases at J, with 25 bases in the middle. TCRdb redid the calling of the reads with MiXCR, one entry per CDR3 protein. This table holds approximately 76,000 distinct CDR3 sequences, around 3.4% found once. The TCR was taken from a human donor in good health (CMV status not recorded). Some clones in this sample may be carry-over from other donors' samples. Sequenced sample: PBMCs. The V call is TRBV7-6, the J call TRBJ1-3, with D possibly matching TRBD1 (6 bases). CDR3 coding DNA: TGTGCCAGCAGCCAGCCCTACAGGACAGACCGGGAGAGAAACACCATATATTTT. Amino acid sequence: CASSQPYRTDRERNTIYF.